This TCR beta chain was found in a study of beta chain features in type 1 diabetes. With respect to this clone: Its antigen remains unidentified.

Findings of the study overall: A greater similarity of naive, central memory and Treg TCRB repertoires was seen among patients than among healthy donors.

CDR3 length: 16 residues. The germline gives CDR1 SQVTM, CDR2 ANQGSEA. The ends were cut back, 7 bases at V and 0 bases at J, with 16 bases in the middle. Donors contributed one heparinised blood draw apiece, averaging around 100 mL. Expressed TCRB transcripts were sequenced, since all the RNA that had been isolated was reverse transcribed. Sequenced naive, central memory and regulatory T cell samples produced an average of roughly 3.5 million reads. The table came from immunoSEQ multiplex PCR; TCRdb's copy has only in-frame clones and leaves some out. The sample lists under 550,000 clones; about an eighth were seen once.

This chain joins TRBV29-1 and TRBJ2-6; D may be TRBD1 or TRBD2 (5 bases each). Sequenced sample: naive CD4+ T cells from blood. The receptor comes from a woman between 18 and 29 years old in good health. This CDR3 is CSGGDPRSSGANVLTF. DNA for the CDR3: TGCAGCGGTGGGGACCCAAGGTCCTCTGGGGCCAACGTCCTGACTTTC.